This T cell receptor (beta chain) stems from a study of post-analysis software for immune sequencing data. Study background: Disease courses included relapsing-remitting, secondary progressive and progressive-relapsing multiple sclerosis. Findings of the study overall: Samples prepared in the same batch strongly co-clustered by F measure. Normalized Chao1 diversity in multiple sclerosis patients fell significantly below that of controls. A handful of TRBV segments appeared more often in patients than in controls, and TRBV5-6, TRBV5-1 and TRBV20-1 were among these.

Researchers reported that TCR beta cDNA libraries carried unique molecular identifiers. The T cell input of roughly 0.9 to 11 million gave roughly 460,000 cDNA molecules. Via MiXCR, TCRdb re-called the PCR reads, giving one row per CDR3 protein. In the table there are approximately 690,000 distinct CDR3 sequences, roughly three fifths of which are singletons. Concerning this clonotype: Its antigen is unidentified.

The V gene's germline CDR1 is MNHEY and CDR2 SMNVEV (reference sequence). Trimming removed 5 bases at V and 2 bases at J, with 13 bases between. The CDR3 is made up of 14 amino acids. V gene TRBV27 combines with J gene TRBJ2-7; D may be TRBD2 (6 bases). The sequence came from a girl aged 2-10 years with multiple sclerosis. What was sequenced was blood. Here the CDR3 DNA reads TGTGCCAGCAGTCCTCACGCGGGGACCTACGAGCAGTACTTC. Translating gives CASSPHAGTYEQYF.